This T cell receptor beta chain derives from a study of shared clonotypes between healthy human individuals. Per the germline V gene, CDR1 is SNHLY and CDR2 is FYNNEI. The CDR3 runs 14 residues. Germline trimming cut 1 base from V and 10 bases from J; bases unmatched to any gene: 2. Unsorted PBMC DNA was run through sequencing on ten immunoSEQ deep assay plates. Profiling relied on immunoSEQ multiplex PCR, and the TCRdb table lists in-frame clones only, not all of them. There are about 480,000 clones in the sample; 79% occur only once, and 13% lies in the top ten. Findings of the study overall: Investigators collected only blood, and repertoires in tissues likely differ.

Concerning this clone: The antigen remains undetermined.

This chain links TRBV2 with TRBJ2-1, with 12 bases matching TRBD2. The sequence was obtained from a woman in her thirties or forties in good health. Some clones in this sample may be carry-over from other donors' samples. Source material: PBMCs. The CDR3 protein is CASSEGLAGEEQFF. The CDR3 DNA reads as TGTGCCAGCAGTGAAGGACTAGCGGGAGAAGAGCAGTTCTTC.